The 16 T cell receptor beta chains reported below all come from one sample, sequenced in a study of radiotherapy plus CTLA-4 blockade in lung cancer. Profiling relied on immunoSEQ multiplex PCR, and the TCRdb table lists in-frame clones only, not all of them. The table has tens of thousands of clones, around 80% seen once; the top ten hold roughly 10%. Sequencing was performed on peripheral blood, taken from a patient treated with radiotherapy plus ipilimumab. The receptors derive from a human donor with non-small cell lung cancer who had a complete response to radiotherapy plus ipilimumab.

The sample holds one count of this clone. This rearrangement joins TRBV7-6 to TRBJ2-2; no reliable D call. The CDR3 has 15 residues. Germline loops: CDR1 SGHVS, CDR2 FNYEAQ. With 1 base removed from V and 2 bases from J, the gap between germline ends came to 8 bases. The CDR3 sequence is CASSLDSGNTGELFF. DNA for the CDR3: TGTGCCAGCAGCTTAGACTCAGGAAACACCGGGGAGCTGTTTTTT.

Details on this clone: One junction end does not reproduce the germline sequence, and a read error may be involved. The V gene is TRBV19, the J gene TRBJ2-2; 10 nucleotides agree with TRBD2. This CDR3 is built from 16 residues. CDR1 and CDR2 from the germline V gene are LNHDA and SQIVND (reference sequence). The CDR3 DNA reads TGTGCCAGTGGTATGGTGAGCGGGAGGGCAACCGGGGAGCTGTTTTTT. Translation gives CASGMVSGRATGELFF.

This clone has more than one count but fewer than ten. This rearrangement joins TRBV6-1 to TRBJ2-5, with no clear D. V was trimmed by 2 bases and J by 2 bases, leaving 9 bases between them. Germline CDR1 and CDR2: MNHNS and SASEGT. The CDR3 consists of 14 residues. CDR3 bases: TGTGCCAGCAGTGAAAGGTTGCAACAAGAGACCCAGTACTTC. This codes for CASSERLQQETQYF.

The rearrangement joins TRBV30 to TRBJ2-3; TRBD1 or TRBD2 may be the D gene (5 bases each). Trimming left V 4 bases short and J 2 bases short, with 13 bases between. Germline V gene sequence: CDR1 GTSNPN, CDR2 SVGIG (reference sequence). This CDR3 region has 14 residues. In nucleotides, the CDR3 is TGTGCCTGGACATCTGGGGGATCCACAGATACGCAGTATTTT. This gives the protein CAWTSGGSTDTQYF.

This clone showed up just a few times. This chain uses TRBV7-2 with TRBJ2-5; 7 bases line up with TRBD1. The CDR3 covers 16 residues. V shed 5 bases, J shed 1 base, and the junction held 10 bases outside the gene matches. CDR1 and CDR2 (germline): SGHTA, FQGNSA. The CDR3 coding sequence is TGTGCCAGCAGCCCGAGGACAGGTACTTTCCAAGAGACCCAGTACTTC. Protein: CASSPRTGTFQETQYF.

The chain couples TRBV18 to TRBJ2-5, with D possibly TRBD2 on 5 matching bases. Trimming removed 5 bases from V and 3 bases from J, with 13 bases in between. CDR1 KGHSH and CDR2 LQKENI come from the germline V gene. This CDR3 region has 14 residues. CDR3 residues: CASSSKAGEETQYF. Here the CDR3 DNA reads TGTGCCAGCTCATCAAAAGCCGGGGAAGAGACCCAGTACTTC.

This clone has just one count. The chain links TRBV5-1 to TRBJ1-6; D unresolved. Germline CDR1 and CDR2: SGHRS and YFSETQ. V dropped 4 bases and J dropped 6 bases, with 11 bases sitting between them. The CDR3 is 14 residues long. DNA for the CDR3: TGCGCCAGCAGCCCCGAGATGAGTAATTCACCCCTCCACTTT. Encoded protein: CASSPEMSNSPLHF.

This chain joins TRBV11-3 and TRBJ2-1, with TRBD2 identical over 8 bases. V lost 5 bases, J lost 7 bases, and 13 bases stayed unmatched. The germline gives CDR1 SGHNT, CDR2 YENEEA. The CDR3 is made up of 16 amino acids. The CDR3 DNA follows: TGTGCCAGCAGCCTTACCCGGGGGGGGATAAGGAATGAGCAGTTCTTC. It yields the protein CASSLTRGGIRNEQFF.

This chain connects TRBV10-3 to TRBJ1-1; 7 nucleotides line up with TRBD1. Germline CDR1 is ENHRY and CDR2 is SYGVKD. The CDR3 has 14 residues. V dropped 1 base and J dropped 4; count of bases not matched to a gene: 3. The CDR3 is CAISEWGTVTEAFF. The CDR3 DNA sequence: TGTGCCATCAGTGAGTGGGGGACAGTCACTGAAGCTTTCTTT.

The chain employs TRBV2 and TRBJ1-5; D remains unclear. Trimming stripped 5 bases from V and 5 bases from J, with 7 bases between. The germline V gene has CDR1 SNHLY and CDR2 FYNNEI. The CDR3 runs 12 residues. CDR3: CASSRSDQPQHF. The DNA for the CDR3 is TGTGCCAGCAGTAGGAGTGATCAGCCCCAGCATTTT. The full variable domain, completed using reference TRBV2 and TRBJ1-5, is EPEVTQTPSHQVTQMGQEVILRCVPISNHLYFYWYRQILGQKVEFLVSFYNNEISEKSEIFDDQFSVERPDGSNFTLKIRSTKLEDSAMYFCASSRSDQPQHFGDGTRLSIL.

This chain uses TRBV11-3 with TRBJ2-6, with D maybe TRBD1 (6 bases). The V end was cut by 4 bases, the J end by 3 bases, with 16 bases between. This CDR3 region has 17 residues. In germline, CDR1 is SGHNT, CDR2 YENEEA. CDR3 in DNA: TGTGCCAGCAGCTCTGCTAGAGGGGGATTTGGGGCCAACGTCCTGACTTTC. Its translation: CASSSARGGFGANVLTF.

V is TRBV10-3 and J is TRBJ2-5, with 11 bases that match TRBD2. This CDR3 has 15 amino acids. Germline CDR1 is ENHRY and CDR2 is SYGVKD. The V segment lost 4 bases and the J segment 1 base; nucleotides outside the gene matches: 2. The CDR3 bases are TGTGCCATCAGTGTTACTAGCGGGGGCCAAGAGACCCAGTACTTC. Protein sequence: CAISVTSGGQETQYF.

J is TRBJ2-5 and V is TRBV10-2; possible D gene TRBD2, 7 bases. Trimming pared 8 bases from V and 5 bases from J, leaving 18 bases between. CDR3 length equals 14 residues. Germline V gives CDR1 WSHSY, CDR2 SAAADI. The CDR3 region is CASGVGGAGETQYF. The CDR3 coding sequence is TGCGCCAGCGGAGTGGGGGGGGCCGGGGAGACCCAGTACTTC.

This clone came up a few times. The gene calls are TRBV2 and TRBJ1-2; a possible D gene is TRBD1 (6 bases). The CDR3 contains 15 residues. Germline V CDR1 and CDR2: SNHLY, FYNNEI. The ends were cut back, 5 bases at V and 4 bases at J, with 17 bases in the middle. CDR3 region: CASSLVRGRGYGYTF. The CDR3 DNA follows: TGTGCCAGCAGTTTGGTGAGGGGCAGGGGCTATGGCTACACCTTC.

The V gene is TRBV5-1, the J gene TRBJ2-1; D gene ambiguous. V dropped 2 bases and J dropped 5 bases, with 14 bases sitting between them. CDR1 SGHRS and CDR2 YFSETQ come from the germline V gene. The length of the CDR3 is 15 residues. CDR3 loop: CASSFGHSGDNEQFF. The CDR3, as DNA: TGCGCCAGCAGCTTTGGGCACTCTGGGGACAATGAGCAGTTCTTC. The full variable domain, with the rest looked up from reference TRBV5-1 and TRBJ2-1, is KAGVTQTPRYLIKTRGQQVTLSCSPISGHRSVSWYQQTPGQGLQFLFEYFSETQRNKGNFPGRFSGRQFSNSRSEMNVSTLELGDSALYLCASSFGHSGDNEQFFGPGTRLTVL.

V gene TRBV13 combines with J gene TRBJ2-1; weak D call: TRBD2 (5 bases). Germline-derived CDR1 and CDR2 are PRHDT and FYEKMQ (reference sequence). The CDR3 sequence is 15 residues long. With 7 bases removed from V and 3 bases from J, the gap between germline ends came to 16 bases. The CDR3: CASNAAVTSYNEQFF. CDR3 in DNA: TGTGCCAGCAATGCAGCGGTTACAAGCTACAATGAGCAGTTCTTC.